Reported below is one T cell receptor beta chain. The antigen it binds to is not known. The record has no base qualities; no much larger clone is one base away. Relative to germline, V is missing 0 bases and J is missing 2 bases, with 3 bases of the junction outside any gene match. The CDR3 measures 15 amino acids from cysteine to phenylalanine. The DNA shown is the 45-base CDR3, in frame from base 1. Per the germline V gene, MGHRA is the CDR1 and YSYEKL is the CDR2. Receptor libraries were prepared by the immunoSEQ multiplex PCR assay. The clones in this table, taken by TCRdb from immuneACCESS, are in-frame only. Not every clone is retained; where verified, under half of the shortfall comes from an unresolved V gene, and the cause of the rest is unknown. The sample table contains hundreds of thousands of clones; only one count was recorded for about four fifths of them. Roughly 0.013% of the sample comes from the top ten.

The record originates from a study of shared T cell receptors in the human thymus (dated by TCRdb to the early 2020s). With regard to the full study: The study examined how self-reactive, shared T-cell receptor alpha chains are generated in the human thymus.

This sample also appeared in a second study, on human thymus T cells. Per the second study: The donors were immunologically healthy infants in Finland who had open corrective cardiac surgery for congenital heart defects. Thymus tissue was collected as surgical resects that were removed during corrective cardiac surgery. V and J gene segment usage appeared biased in both thymic and peripheral blood repertoires. Highly overlapping thymic TCR repertoires among unrelated individuals were reported in the related research. The study described the TCR alpha and beta repertoires in under 10 infant thymus samples and a few matching peripheral blood samples. Donor ages ranged from roughly 6 to 250 days, and the cohort comprised about six male and a couple of female infants. Thymocytes were mechanically released from the tissue and were stored as pellets of about 9.5-33 million cells at -70 degrees C. A QIAsymphony instrument was used to extract genomic DNA from frozen cell pellets. TCRB and TCRAD loci were amplified from a standardized quantity of quality-controlled genomic DNA using the immunoSEQ multiplex PCR assay. The amplicons spanned the V(D)J region and were long enough to cover the CDR3 and allow V and J genes to be identified. The commercial immunoSEQ service was used to sequence amplicons on an Illumina platform. Primer bias and sequencing errors were corrected as previously described, and TCRAD and TCRB definitions were based on the IMGT database. Analysis of the repertoires was done with immunoSEQ Analyzer 3.0 and VDJTools and included basic statistics, V/J segment usage, diversity estimates, rarefaction and pairwise overlap. Diversity was estimated using the Chao1, ChaoE, Efron-Thisted, Shannon and inverse Simpson indices, and was also estimated on datasets down-sampled to the size of the smallest sample. Repertoire overlap used strict matching of CDR3 nucleotide sequence, V gene and J gene, with Jaccard-based multidimensional scaling clustering. On average, thymus samples yielded about 810,000 unique TCRB clonotypes, whereas blood samples yielded some 80,000.

This clonotype was sampled from a boy under two years old with a congenital heart defect. Donor details come from another sample of the same person, matched by shared clones. The sequence joins TRBV4-1 to TRBJ2-7, with 8 middle bases fitting TRBD2. The sequenced sample was thymocytes. The CDR3 protein is CASSQESGSPYEQYF. Read as DNA, the sequence is TGCGCCAGCAGCCAAGAAAGCGGGAGTCCCTACGAGCAGTACTTC.